A selection of T cell receptor beta chains follows, all from one sample in a study of T cell responses to AZD1222 COVID-19 vaccine. The repertoire was sequenced with immunoSEQ multiplex PCR; TCRdb's copy has only in-frame clones and lacks some. The sample lists around 150,000 clones, more than 80% seen once, with 3% to 3.5% in the top ten. This specimen consisted of peripheral blood, obtained 28 days after the second AZD1222 dose. These receptors were obtained from an adult who received the AZD1222 COVID-19 vaccine. Both conserved end residues are trimmed from each CDR3. A D gene is named only where the DNA matches it firmly.

d_gene: TRBD1
j_gene: TRBJ1-4
v_gene: TRBV18
CDR3aa: ASSPVTTGGHEKLF

d_gene: TRBD1
j_gene: TRBJ1-4
v_gene: TRBV6-5
CDR3aa: ASSKTGGGEKLF

d_gene: TRBD1
j_gene: TRBJ2-3
v_gene: TRBV10-2
CDR3aa: ASKQGATDTQY

d_gene: NA
j_gene: TRBJ2-2
v_gene: TRBV19
CDR3aa: ASSIRPNFPQMGANTGELF

d_gene: TRBD1
j_gene: TRBJ1-1
v_gene: TRBV5-4
CDR3aa: ASSPPDRAAEAF

d_gene: NA
j_gene: TRBJ2-2
v_gene: TRBV30
CDR3aa: AWSVGGELF

d_gene: NA
j_gene: TRBJ1-2
v_gene: TRBV7-9
CDR3aa: ASSLLDSQTGGYT

d_gene: NA
j_gene: TRBJ1-2
v_gene: TRBV7-2
CDR3aa: ASSLGGGSTTGT

d_gene: TRBD2
j_gene: TRBJ2-3
v_gene: TRBV7-6
CDR3aa: ASSLGSSGSVGTQY

d_gene: TRBD1
j_gene: TRBJ2-1
v_gene: TRBV5-1
CDR3aa: ASSLGDRGHNEQF